This T cell receptor beta chain was identified during a study of STAT3 mutations in large granular lymphocyte leukemia. Study details: Among longitudinally sequenced T-LGLL patients, roughly half had canonical activating STAT3 mutations detected. Study findings and constraints: Treatment regimens differed across patients between samplings. Every T-LGLL patient had at least one immunodominant TCRbeta clonotype.

Germline lookup yields CDR1 GTSNPN and CDR2 SVGIG (reference sequence). The V gene lost 5 bases and the J gene lost 5 bases, with 23 bases spanning the gap. The length of the CDR3 is 16 residues. To note about this clone: Its antigen remains unknown.

Each sample's TCRbeta library yielded on average approximately 41,000 productive templates. Some clones are missing from TCRdb's copy, which holds only in-frame ones; the method was immunoSEQ multiplex PCR. The sample contains 2,000 to 2,500 clones, around 53% of which appear only once. The chain is built from TRBV30 and TRBJ2-3; no definite D call. What was sequenced was peripheral blood mononuclear cells. This receptor was obtained from a man between 60 and 70 years old with T-cell large granular lymphocyte leukemia. Some clones in this sample may be carry-over from other donors' samples. CDR3 protein: CAWVRPGSTTLDTQYF. CDR3 coding DNA: TGTGCCTGGGTTCGACCTGGCAGCACGACCTTAGATACGCAGTATTTT.